A selection of T cell receptor beta chains follows, all from one sample in a study of blood T cell repertoires in COVID-19. Produced via immunoSEQ multiplex PCR; TCRdb's table is partial and in-frame only. The sample yields about 270,000 clones, 70% to 90% seen once. Sequenced sample: peripheral blood. The origin of the receptors is a woman aged 45-59 years with acute or convalescent COVID-19. CDR3s include the opening cysteine and the closing phenylalanine or tryptophan. The order of the fields is D gene, J gene, V gene, clone size, CDR3 protein, CDR3 DNA. A D gene is named only where the DNA matches it firmly. Not every row has a clone size; where given, it reads once, few, many or a size class.

D gene: TRBD1
J gene: TRBJ1-5
V gene: TRBV5-6
clone size: NA
CDR3 protein: CASSSRQGWMSQHF
CDR3 DNA: TGTGCCAGCAGCTCTAGACAGGGTTGGATGTCCCAGCATTTT

D gene: TRBD1
J gene: TRBJ1-2
V gene: TRBV27
clone size: NA
CDR3 protein: CASSLSIPRTGPYGYTF
CDR3 DNA: TGTGCCAGCAGTTTATCGATACCGAGGACAGGACCTTATGGCTACACCTTC

D gene: TRBD1
J gene: TRBJ1-3
V gene: TRBV30
clone size: NA
CDR3 protein: CAWMTGNTGNTIYF
CDR3 DNA: TGTGCCTGGATGACAGGGAATACTGGAAACACCATATATTTT

D gene: TRBD2
J gene: TRBJ2-7
V gene: TRBV9
clone size: NA
CDR3 protein: CASSVGTSGGSEQYF
CDR3 DNA: TGTGCCAGCAGCGTAGGGACTAGCGGGGGTAGTGAGCAGTACTTC

D gene: TRBD2
J gene: TRBJ2-1
V gene: TRBV30
clone size: NA
CDR3 protein: CAWMWSGSLSYNEQFF
CDR3 DNA: TGTGCCTGGATGTGGAGCGGGAGCCTCTCCTACAATGAGCAGTTCTTC

D gene: NA
J gene: TRBJ2-5
V gene: TRBV2
clone size: once
CDR3 protein: CASAARQETQYF
CDR3 DNA: TGTGCCAGCGCGGCCAGACAAGAGACCCAGTACTTC

D gene: NA
J gene: TRBJ2-3
V gene: TRBV9
clone size: NA
CDR3 protein: CASSGGAGGTDTQYF
CDR3 DNA: TGTGCCAGCAGCGGTGGGGCCGGAGGCACAGATACGCAGTATTTT

D gene: TRBD1
J gene: TRBJ1-1
V gene: TRBV14
clone size: NA
CDR3 protein: CASSQPQGAKRYTEAFF
CDR3 DNA: TGTGCCAGCAGCCAACCCCAGGGGGCGAAGAGATACACTGAAGCTTTCTTT

D gene: NA
J gene: TRBJ2-1
V gene: TRBV7-2
clone size: once
CDR3 protein: CASSLVGFEQFF
CDR3 DNA: TGTGCCAGCAGCTTAGTGGGCTTTGAGCAGTTCTTC

D gene: NA
J gene: TRBJ1-5
V gene: TRBV6-5
clone size: once
CDR3 protein: CASSPEGDQPQHF
CDR3 DNA: TGTGCCAGCAGTCCAGAGGGGGACCAGCCCCAGCATTTT

D gene: TRBD1
J gene: TRBJ2-2
V gene: TRBV28
clone size: NA
CDR3 protein: CASLVATGGRNTGELFF
CDR3 DNA: TGTGCCAGCCTTGTGGCAACAGGGGGTAGAAACACCGGGGAGCTGTTTTTT

D gene: NA
J gene: TRBJ1-5
V gene: TRBV19
clone size: NA
CDR3 protein: CASSSHGTKSNQPQHF
CDR3 DNA: TGTGCCAGTAGTAGCCACGGGACAAAGAGCAATCAGCCCCAGCATTTT

D gene: NA
J gene: TRBJ2-7
V gene: TRBV5-4
clone size: NA
CDR3 protein: CASSTMEREQYF
CDR3 DNA: TGTGCCAGCAGCACAATGGAGAGAGAGCAGTACTTC

D gene: NA
J gene: TRBJ2-1
V gene: TRBV10-3
clone size: few
CDR3 protein: CAIDYAPTGRHEQFF
CDR3 DNA: TGTGCCATCGACTACGCCCCGACAGGGAGGCATGAGCAGTTCTTC

D gene: NA
J gene: TRBJ2-2
V gene: TRBV24-1
clone size: NA
CDR3 protein: CATSDPTGTGELFF
CDR3 DNA: TGTGCCACCAGTGATCCGACAGGCACCGGGGAGCTGTTTTTT

D gene: NA
J gene: TRBJ2-5
V gene: TRBV30
clone size: NA
CDR3 protein: CAWSSIAETPQETQYF
CDR3 DNA: TGTGCCTGGAGTTCTATAGCGGAAACCCCCCAAGAGACCCAGTACTTC

D gene: NA
J gene: TRBJ2-1
V gene: TRBV3-1/TRBV3-2
clone size: NA
CDR3 protein: CASSLRASYNEQFF
CDR3 DNA: TGTGCCAGCAGCCTAAGAGCATCCTACAATGAGCAGTTCTTC

D gene: NA
J gene: TRBJ1-3
V gene: TRBV19
clone size: few
CDR3 protein: CASVTAFSGNTIYF
CDR3 DNA: TGTGCCAGCGTGACAGCCTTCTCTGGAAACACCATATATTTT

D gene: TRBD1
J gene: TRBJ2-7
V gene: TRBV24-1
clone size: NA
CDR3 protein: CATSEARGLRGEQYF
CDR3 DNA: TGTGCCACCAGTGAAGCCAGGGGGCTAAGAGGTGAGCAGTACTTC

D gene: TRBD1
J gene: TRBJ2-3
V gene: TRBV27
clone size: NA
CDR3 protein: CATSYRGHQDTQYF
CDR3 DNA: TGTGCCACTTCATACAGGGGGCATCAAGATACGCAGTATTTT